This TCR beta chain was recovered during a study of cytomegalovirus exposure and HLA in healthy donors. General study results and limits: An analysis that was carried out later associated 15,000 to 20,000 TCR beta sequences with HLA alleles at 0.05 false discovery rate.

Worth noting for this clone: Antigen: not known.

PCR used 60 Vbeta primers and 13 Jbeta primers. TCRdb's table, derived via immunoSEQ multiplex PCR, lists solely in-frame clones and lacks some. The sample gives just over 95,000 clones, about three quarters of which show up once; more than 7% is in the top ten. Germline loops: CDR1 ENHRY, CDR2 SYGVKD. V was trimmed by 2 bases and J by 4 bases, leaving 21 bases between them. The CDR3 sequence is 18 residues long. This clonotype was sampled from a human donor in good health. The sample consisted of PBMCs. This rearrangement joins TRBV10-3 to TRBJ1-3, with D perhaps TRBD1 (5 bases). The CDR3 region is CAISEGANQGWSGNTIYF. CDR3 nucleotide sequence: TGTGCCATCAGTGAGGGAGCCAACCAGGGATGGTCCGGAAACACCATATATTTT.